Listed below are T cell receptor beta chains from one sample, sequenced in a study of human T cells and chemical hapten exposure. TCRdb passed the RACE reads through MiXCR, listing each CDR3 protein once. The sample shows 35,000 to 40,000 distinct CDR3 sequences, roughly 12% of them seen only once. The starting material was whole blood, obtained in connection with sensitization to the hapten diphenylcyclopropenone (DPC). These receptor sequences come from a woman aged 40 to 50 with alopecia areata. Some clones in this sample may be carry-over from other donors' samples. Both conserved end residues are part of each CDR3. Fields, in order: V gene, D gene, clone size, J gene, CDR3 DNA, CDR3 protein. D genes are given only for firm matches. A clone size is listed for some rows: how often the clone was seen (once, few, many), or a class if it is expanded.

>TRBV14|-|-|TRBJ1-2
TGTGCCAGCAGCCAAGTGGCCAGCCTGGGCTACACCTTC
CASSQVASLGYTF
>TRBV4-3|-|few|TRBJ2-2
TGCGCCAGCAGCCAAGATGGGGGACTCTCAACCGGGGAGCTGTTTTTT
CASSQDGGLSTGELFF
>TRBV29-1|-|-|TRBJ2-3
TGCAGCCCGACGGTCCTAGCGACGCAGTATTTT
CSPTVLATQYF
>TRBV20-1|TRBD1|many|TRBJ1-2
TGCAGTGCCCCGGACAGGGGCTACACCTTC
CSAPDRGYTF
>TRBV18|TRBD1|many|TRBJ2-7
TGTGCCAGCTCACCGACAGGGGTACCCGTCTACGAGCAGTACTTC
CASSPTGVPVYEQYF
>TRBV20-1|TRBD2|-|TRBJ2-7
TGCAGTGCTAGAGATGGGGCGGGAGGGCCCTACGAGCAGTACTTC
CSARDGAGGPYEQYF
>TRBV12-3/TRBV12-4|TRBD1|many|TRBJ2-1
TGTGCCAGCAACCCGGGACAGGGTGGGAATGAGCAGTTCTTC
CASNPGQGGNEQFF
>TRBV6-6|TRBD1|many|TRBJ2-7
TGTGCCAGCAGCCCCCGGGGGGGGACAGGGGGAAGCGTGCAGTACTTC
CASSPRGGTGGSVQYF
>TRBV25-1|-|many|TRBJ2-5
TGTGCCAGCAGTGAATTCAGGGGACTTCAAGAGACCCAGTACTTC
CASSEFRGLQETQYF
>TRBV5-1|-|few|TRBJ2-7
TGCGCCAGCAGCTTGGAATCCCATCGATCTACTGCCGAGCAGTACTTC
CASSLESHRSTAEQYF
>TRBV6-5|TRBD1|many|TRBJ1-6
TGTGCCAGCAGTTACTACGGACAGGGGTCGAACTCACCCCTCCACTTT
CASSYYGQGSNSPLHF
>TRBV29-1|-|few|TRBJ2-2
TGCAGCGTTGTGGTCAGGGCGAACACCGGGGAGCTGTTTTTT
CSVVVRANTGELFF
>TRBV30|-|many|TRBJ1-3
TGTGCCTGGTCCACGGGGCAGAGCTCTGGAAACACCATATATTTT
CAWSTGQSSGNTIYF
>TRBV6-5|-|-|TRBJ2-2
TGTGCCAGCAGTCCCCTCAGGGTTCCCGGGGAGCTGTTTTTT
CASSPLRVPGELFF
>TRBV28|-|few|TRBJ2-5
TGTGCCAGCAGTTTAGAGAACGCCGGCGAGACCCAGTACTTC
CASSLENAGETQYF
>TRBV27|-|many|TRBJ2-3
TGTGCCAGCAGTTTGAAAAGGGCAACAGATACGCAGTATTTT
CASSLKRATDTQYF
>TRBV5-1|TRBD1|many|TRBJ1-1
TGCGCCAGCAGCCGGACCACAGGGGGCACTGAAGCTTTCTTT
CASSRTTGGTEAFF
>TRBV19|TRBD1|many|TRBJ1-5
TGTGCCAGTAGTATAGGAGGGGGACAGGGAAGTCAGCCCCAGCATTTT
CASSIGGGQGSQPQHF
>TRBV7-6|TRBD1|many|TRBJ2-5
TGTGCCAGCAGCCCGGACAGGGTCCAAGAGACCCAGTACTTC
CASSPDRVQETQYF
>TRBV9|TRBD2|-|TRBJ2-3
TGTGCCAGCAGCGTAGATCGAGCGGGAGCGGATACGCAGTATTTT
CASSVDRAGADTQYF
>TRBV18|-|many|TRBJ2-5
TGTGCCAGCTCACCAGAATACGCGCGGGACGGGGAGACCCAGTACTTC
CASSPEYARDGETQYF
>TRBV28|-|-|TRBJ2-1
TGTGCCAGCTGGGGGATAGCATACAATGAGCAGTTCTTC
CASWGIAYNEQFF
>TRBV7-9|-|many|TRBJ1-1
TGTGCCAGCAGCCTAAACACTGAAGCTTTCTTT
CASSLNTEAFF
>TRBV28|-|few|TRBJ2-7
TGTGCCAGCAGTTCTAGAAGGAACTCCTACGAGCAGTACTTC
CASSSRRNSYEQYF
>TRBV10-1|TRBD1|-|TRBJ1-2
TGCGCCAGCACACGCCCGATCCAGGGGGCGCGAGGCTACACCTTC
CASTRPIQGARGYTF
>TRBV7-2|-|few|TRBJ2-7
TGTGCCAGCCAGCGGCCAAGCTCCTACGAGCAGTACTTC
CASQRPSSYEQYF
>TRBV6-2/TRBV6-3|-|many|TRBJ1-2
TGTGCCAGCCTTCGGCCGCCAGAGCTATTCGGTGGCTACACCTTC
CASLRPPELFGGYTF
>TRBV7-2|-|-|TRBJ1-2
TGTGCCAGCAGCAAGTTTGATATAGACTATGGCTACACCTTC
CASSKFDIDYGYTF
>TRBV9|-|few|TRBJ2-3
TGTGCCAGCAGCGTAGCTGAACACCCCAGCACAGATACGCAGTATTTT
CASSVAEHPSTDTQYF
>TRBV28|-|many|TRBJ2-4
TGTGCCAGCAGTTTACCCACAGGGGCCAAAAACATTCAGTACTTC
CASSLPTGAKNIQYF
>TRBV6-1|TRBD1|many|TRBJ1-1
TGTGCCAGCAGACCAGGACAGGGAGGTCACACTGAAGCTTTCTTT
CASRPGQGGHTEAFF
>TRBV5-1|-|once|TRBJ2-5
TGCGCCAGCAGCGCCGGACAGCCTCTGGAGACCCAGTACTTC
CASSAGQPLETQYF
>TRBV3-1|TRBD2|few|TRBJ2-7
TGTGCCAGCAGCCAAGGGGGGACTAGCATGTACGAGCAGTACTTC
CASSQGGTSMYEQYF
>TRBV6-5|-|many|TRBJ1-1
TGTGCCAGCAGACGGGGCCCATTGAACACTGAAGCTTTCTTT
CASRRGPLNTEAFF
>TRBV7-2|-|few|TRBJ2-1
TGTGCCAGCAGTGCTCCTAAGGCTGATGAGCAGTTCTTC
CASSAPKADEQFF
>TRBV19|TRBD1|many|TRBJ1-4
TGTGCCAGTTCCCCCTCCGGGACAGAGTGGGAAAAACTGTTTTTT
CASSPSGTEWEKLFF
>TRBV7-7|TRBD1|-|TRBJ2-5
TGTGCTAGCAGCTTGGGGACAGGGGTGGAGACCCAGTACTTC
CASSLGTGVETQYF
>TRBV30|-|many|TRBJ1-1
TGTGCCTGGAGTGTATGGAGACTGAACACTGAAGCTTTCTTT
CAWSVWRLNTEAFF
>TRBV7-9|TRBD1|many|TRBJ2-1
TGTGCCAGCAGCTCCCGGACAGGGGTTCATTGGTCTGTGGTCAATGAGCAGTTCTTC
CASSSRTGVHWSVVNEQFF
>TRBV7-3|-|few|TRBJ2-6
TGTGCCAGCAGCTTAAATGGGCCTGGGGCCAACGTCCTGACTTTC
CASSLNGPGANVLTF
>TRBV6-6|-|-|TRBJ2-7
TGTGCCAGCAGTTACTCGAGGGATACGGGGCAGTACTTC
CASSYSRDTGQYF
>TRBV5-1|TRBD1|-|TRBJ1-1
TGCGCCAGCAGGGTTAGGGACAGGCGGGAGAACACTGAAGCTTTCTTT
CASRVRDRRENTEAFF
>TRBV18|-|few|TRBJ2-6
TGTGCCAGCTCACCGGACAGACTCACCTCTGGGGCCAACGTCCTGACTTTC
CASSPDRLTSGANVLTF
>TRBV10-3|TRBD1|-|TRBJ2-3
TGTGCCATCAGGTTGACAGGGGACACAGATACGCAGTATTTT
CAIRLTGDTDTQYF
>TRBV5-5|-|many|TRBJ2-3
TGTGCCAGCAGGCCGGGACGGAGCACAGATACGCAGTATTTT
CASRPGRSTDTQYF
>TRBV5-1|TRBD1|-|TRBJ2-7
TGCGCCAGCAGCTTGGCAGGGGGCTCCTACGAGCAGTACTTC
CASSLAGGSYEQYF
>TRBV29-1|-|-|TRBJ2-1
TGCAGCGTAGGGGATGTGCAGTTCTTC
CSVGDVQFF
>TRBV12-5|-|many|TRBJ1-2
TGTGCTAGTGGCCGAGACACGTATGGCTACACCTTC
CASGRDTYGYTF
>TRBV12-3/TRBV12-4|-|many|TRBJ1-1
TGTGCCAGCAGCCCCTCCCTAGAGGACACTGAAGCTTTCTTT
CASSPSLEDTEAFF
>TRBV28|TRBD1|-|TRBJ2-7
TGTGCCAGCAGTTCACAGGGGAGGCAGTACTTC
CASSSQGRQYF
>TRBV29-1|-|few|TRBJ2-7
TGCAGCGTTCGCCACTACTACGAGCAGTACTTC
CSVRHYYEQYF
>TRBV4-1|TRBD2|-|TRBJ2-1
TGCGCCAGCAGCCCAGGGACTAGCGGTGAGCAGTTCTTC
CASSPGTSGEQFF
>TRBV27|TRBD1|medium-sized|TRBJ2-1
TGTGCCAGCAGTTTCGCAGGACAGGGGTATAATGAGCAGTTCTTC
CASSFAGQGYNEQFF
>TRBV6-2/TRBV6-3|TRBD2|many|TRBJ2-7
TGTGCCAGCAGTACACCGGGACTAATGGCCTACGAGCAGTACTTC
CASSTPGLMAYEQYF
>TRBV29-1|-|medium-sized|TRBJ1-2
TGCAGCGTGTGGGTTGGAGATGGCTACACCTTC
CSVWVGDGYTF
>TRBV20-1|-|medium-sized|TRBJ1-2
TGCAGTGCCAGCCCCCCGGCAGGCAGCTATGGCTACACCTTC
CSASPPAGSYGYTF
>TRBV12-3/TRBV12-4|-|many|TRBJ2-5
TGTGCCAGCAGTTTCATAGACTGGCAGACCCAGTACTTC
CASSFIDWQTQYF
>TRBV29-1|TRBD1|-|TRBJ1-5
TGCAGCGTTGGGACAGGGGGGAATCAGCCCCAGCATTTT
CSVGTGGNQPQHF